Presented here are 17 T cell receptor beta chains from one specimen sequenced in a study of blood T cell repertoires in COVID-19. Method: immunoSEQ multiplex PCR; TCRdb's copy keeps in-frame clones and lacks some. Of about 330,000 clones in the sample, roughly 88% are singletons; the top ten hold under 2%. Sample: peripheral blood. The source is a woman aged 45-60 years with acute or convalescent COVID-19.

CDR3 amino acids: CASSLLGASSYNEQFF. Here the CDR3 DNA reads TGTGCCAGCAGTTTATTAGGGGCCAGCTCCTACAATGAGCAGTTCTTC. This sequence joins TRBV28 and TRBJ2-1; D might be TRBD1 (5 bases). V gave up 1 base and J gave up 0 bases, with 10 bases separating them. From germline, CDR1 is MDHEN and CDR2 SYDVKM. CDR3 size: 16 residues.

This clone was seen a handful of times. Here the CDR3 reads CASSLSQETQYF. As DNA, the CDR3 is TGTGCCAGCAGTTTGAGCCAAGAGACCCAGTACTTC. The chain links TRBV2 to TRBJ2-5, with D uncertain. With 5 bases removed from V and 1 base from J, the gap between germline ends came to 5 bases. The germline V gene has CDR1 SNHLY and CDR2 FYNNEI. This CDR3 region has 12 residues.

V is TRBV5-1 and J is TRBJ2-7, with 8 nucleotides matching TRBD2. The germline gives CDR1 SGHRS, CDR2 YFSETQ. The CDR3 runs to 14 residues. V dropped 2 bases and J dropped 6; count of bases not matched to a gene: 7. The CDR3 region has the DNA TGCGCCAGCAGCTTAGGAGCGGGAGCTAGCGAGCAGTACTTC. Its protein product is CASSLGAGASEQYF. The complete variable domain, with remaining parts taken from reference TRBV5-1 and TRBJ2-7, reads KAGVTQTPRYLIKTRGQQVTLSCSPISGHRSVSWYQQTPGQGLQFLFEYFSETQRNKGNFPGRFSGRQFSNSRSEMNVSTLELGDSALYLCASSLGAGASEQYFGPGTRLTVT.

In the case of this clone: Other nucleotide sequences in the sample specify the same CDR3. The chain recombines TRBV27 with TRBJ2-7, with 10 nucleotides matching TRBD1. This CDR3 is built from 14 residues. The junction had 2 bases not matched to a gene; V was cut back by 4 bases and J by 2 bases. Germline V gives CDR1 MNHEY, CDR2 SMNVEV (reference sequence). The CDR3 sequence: CASSWGTGAYEQYF. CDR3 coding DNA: TGTGCCAGCAGTTGGGGGACAGGGGCCTACGAGCAGTACTTC.

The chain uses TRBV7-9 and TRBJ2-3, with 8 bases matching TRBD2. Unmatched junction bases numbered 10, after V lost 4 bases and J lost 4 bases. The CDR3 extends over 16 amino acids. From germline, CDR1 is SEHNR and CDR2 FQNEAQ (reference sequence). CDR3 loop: CASSSNSGKVADTQYF. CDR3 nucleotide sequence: TGTGCCAGCAGCTCCAATAGCGGGAAAGTCGCAGATACGCAGTATTTT.

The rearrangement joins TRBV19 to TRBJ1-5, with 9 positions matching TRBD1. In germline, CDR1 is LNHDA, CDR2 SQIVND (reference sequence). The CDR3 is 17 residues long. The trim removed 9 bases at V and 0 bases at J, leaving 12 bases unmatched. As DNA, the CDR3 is TGTGCCAGCGCCCGGGACAGGGAAGGTTATAGCAATCAGCCCCAGCATTTT. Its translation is CASARDREGYSNQPQHF.

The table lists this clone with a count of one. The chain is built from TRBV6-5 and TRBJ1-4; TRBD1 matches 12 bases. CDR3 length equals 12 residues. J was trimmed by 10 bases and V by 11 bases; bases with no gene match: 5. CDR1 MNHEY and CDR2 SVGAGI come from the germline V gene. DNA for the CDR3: TGTGCCGGGGGACAGGGGGCTGGAAAACTGTTTTTT. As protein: CAGGQGAGKLFF.

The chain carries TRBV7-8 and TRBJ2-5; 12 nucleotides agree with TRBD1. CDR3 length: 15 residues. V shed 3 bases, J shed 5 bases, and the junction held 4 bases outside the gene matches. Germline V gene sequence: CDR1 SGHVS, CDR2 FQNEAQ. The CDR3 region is CASSLGTGGLETQYF. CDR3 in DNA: TGTGCCAGCAGCTTGGGGACAGGGGGCTTGGAGACCCAGTACTTC.

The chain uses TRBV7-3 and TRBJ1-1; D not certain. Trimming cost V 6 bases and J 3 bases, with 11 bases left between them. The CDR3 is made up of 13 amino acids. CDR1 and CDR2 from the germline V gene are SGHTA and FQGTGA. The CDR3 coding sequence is TGTGCCAGCAGTTCTTTTTCAGACACTGAAGCTTTCTTT. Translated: CASSSFSDTEAFF.

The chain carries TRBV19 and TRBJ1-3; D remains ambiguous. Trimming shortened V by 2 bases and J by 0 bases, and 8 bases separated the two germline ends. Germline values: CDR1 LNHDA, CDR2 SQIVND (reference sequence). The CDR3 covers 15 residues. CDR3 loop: CASSIWGGSGNTIYF. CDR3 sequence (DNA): TGTGCCAGTAGTATATGGGGAGGCTCTGGAAACACCATATATTTT.

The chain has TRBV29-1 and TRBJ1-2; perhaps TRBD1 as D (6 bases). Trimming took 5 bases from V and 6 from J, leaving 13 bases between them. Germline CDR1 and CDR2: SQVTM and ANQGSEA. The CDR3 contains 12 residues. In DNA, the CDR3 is TGCAGCGTTAAATCAGGGGACGATGGCTACACCTTC. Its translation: CSVKSGDDGYTF.

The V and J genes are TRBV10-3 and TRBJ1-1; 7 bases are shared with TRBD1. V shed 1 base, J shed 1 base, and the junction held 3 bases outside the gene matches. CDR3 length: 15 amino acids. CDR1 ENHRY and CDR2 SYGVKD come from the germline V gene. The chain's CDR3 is CAISEFRDRNTEAFF. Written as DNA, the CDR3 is TGTGCCATCAGTGAGTTCCGGGACAGGAACACTGAAGCTTTCTTT.

CDR3 nucleotide sequence: TGTGCCAGCTCACCACCAATCCGGACTGACCAAAACATTCAGTACTTC. Translating gives CASSPPIRTDQNIQYF. J is TRBJ2-4 and V is TRBV18; D may be TRBD2 (5 bases). Germline CDR1 is KGHSH and CDR2 is LQKENI. The CDR3 runs to 16 residues. The V end lost 0 bases, the J end lost 5 bases, and 14 bases lay between the germline ends. Full variable domain (outside the CDR3, taken from reference TRBV18 and TRBJ2-4): NAGVMQNPRHLVRRRGQEARLRCSPMKGHSHVYWYRQLPEEGLKFMVYLQKENIIDESGMPKERFSAEFPKEGPSILRIQQVVRGDSAAYFCASSPPIRTDQNIQYFGAGTRLSVL.

The DNA of the CDR3 is TGTGCCTGGAGGAAAATGTCGGTCACCTTC. Encoded protein: CAWRKMSVTF. This rearrangement joins TRBV30 to TRBJ1-2; D remains unclear. The germline V and J ends were trimmed by 3 bases and 13 bases, with 12 bases remaining between them. The CDR3 length is 10 residues. Germline values: CDR1 GTSNPN, CDR2 SVGIG (reference sequence).

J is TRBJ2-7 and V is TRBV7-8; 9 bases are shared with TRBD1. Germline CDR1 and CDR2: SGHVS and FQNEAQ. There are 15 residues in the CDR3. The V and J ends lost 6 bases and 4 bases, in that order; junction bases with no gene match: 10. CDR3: CASRKDRGFPYEQYF. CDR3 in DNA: TGTGCCAGCAGAAAGGACAGGGGATTTCCTTACGAGCAGTACTTC.

CDR3 amino acids: CASSFRQGNSPLHF. CDR3 DNA sequence: TGTGCCAGCAGCTTTCGGCAGGGAAATTCACCCCTCCACTTT. The chain links TRBV7-3 to TRBJ1-6; maybe TRBD1 (5 bases). The CDR3 is 14 residues long. In germline, CDR1 is SGHTA, CDR2 FQGTGA. Between the trimmed V and J ends, which lost 3 bases and 7 bases, there was a span of 10 bases.

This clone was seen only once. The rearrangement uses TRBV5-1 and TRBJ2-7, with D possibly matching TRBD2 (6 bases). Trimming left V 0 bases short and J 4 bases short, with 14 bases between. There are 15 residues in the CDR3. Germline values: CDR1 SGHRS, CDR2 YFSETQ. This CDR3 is CASSLVFGSTYEQYF. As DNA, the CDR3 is TGCGCCAGCAGCTTGGTTTTCGGGAGTACTTACGAGCAGTACTTC.